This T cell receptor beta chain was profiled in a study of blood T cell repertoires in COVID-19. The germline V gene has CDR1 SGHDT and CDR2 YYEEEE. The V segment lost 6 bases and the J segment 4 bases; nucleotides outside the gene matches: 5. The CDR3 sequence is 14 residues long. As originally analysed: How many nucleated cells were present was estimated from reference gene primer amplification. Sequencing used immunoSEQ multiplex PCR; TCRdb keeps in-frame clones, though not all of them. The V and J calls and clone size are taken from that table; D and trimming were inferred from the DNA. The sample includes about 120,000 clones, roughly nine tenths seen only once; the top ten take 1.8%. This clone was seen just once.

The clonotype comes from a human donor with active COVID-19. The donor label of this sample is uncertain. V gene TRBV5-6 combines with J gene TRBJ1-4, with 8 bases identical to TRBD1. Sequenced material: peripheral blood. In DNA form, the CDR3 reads TGTGCCAGCACCAGGACAGGGCGTAATGAAAAACTGTTTTTT. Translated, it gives CASTRTGRNEKLFF.